These T cell receptor beta chains were read from a single sample in a study of cytomegalovirus exposure and HLA in healthy donors. Profiled with immunoSEQ multiplex PCR; TCRdb holds only in-frame clones, not every one. The sample table sets out some 96,000 clones. Sequencing was carried out using PBMCs. These receptors all come from a woman younger than 45 in good health and CMV-seronegative. CDR3s leave out the opening cysteine and the closing phenylalanine or tryptophan. D genes are given only for firm matches.

TRBJ1-5 | NA | TRBV28 | ASQTGGQPQH
TRBJ2-5 | TRBD2 | TRBV2 | ASSWAGVLETQY
TRBJ1-6 | NA | TRBV4-1 | ASSQVEGNRSPLH
TRBJ2-3 | NA | TRBV2 | ASSEKHLTDTQY
TRBJ1-6 | TRBD1 | TRBV27 | ASSLGTGTNSPLH
TRBJ1-1 | NA | TRBV7-9 | ASSSLPGTEAF
TRBJ2-1 | NA | TRBV6-4 | ASSDGGGGGHNEQF
TRBJ2-7 | TRBD2 | TRBV28 | ASSYSGRNEQY
TRBJ2-7 | TRBD2 | TRBV10-3 | ATQALAVPYEQY
TRBJ1-1 | NA | TRBV6-6 | ASRAGHLNTEAF
TRBJ2-5 | TRBD1 | TRBV19 | ASRPQGQGLETQY
TRBJ2-3 | TRBD1 | TRBV5-1 | ASSLATVGGDTQY
TRBJ1-5 | NA | TRBV9 | ASSVDSGNQPQH
TRBJ1-1 | NA | TRBV7-9 | ASSSEAPTEAF
TRBJ2-1 | TRBD2 | TRBV7-2 | ASSLDSGGHNEQF
TRBJ1-1 | NA | TRBV7-9 | AGETDLNTEAF
TRBJ2-2 | NA | TRBV11-3 | ASSDRAAGGELF